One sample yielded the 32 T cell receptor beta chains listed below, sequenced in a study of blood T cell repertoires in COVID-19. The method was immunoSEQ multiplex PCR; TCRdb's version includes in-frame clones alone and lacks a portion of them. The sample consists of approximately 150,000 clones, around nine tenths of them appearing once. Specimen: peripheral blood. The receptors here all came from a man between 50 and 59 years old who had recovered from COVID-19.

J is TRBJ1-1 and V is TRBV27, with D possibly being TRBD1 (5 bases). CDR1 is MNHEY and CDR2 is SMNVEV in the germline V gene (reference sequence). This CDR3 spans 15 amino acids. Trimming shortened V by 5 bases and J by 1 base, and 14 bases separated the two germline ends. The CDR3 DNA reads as TGTGCCAGCAGTCCTCAGGGAAGGGGGAACACTGAAGCTTTCTTT. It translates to CASSPQGRGNTEAFF.

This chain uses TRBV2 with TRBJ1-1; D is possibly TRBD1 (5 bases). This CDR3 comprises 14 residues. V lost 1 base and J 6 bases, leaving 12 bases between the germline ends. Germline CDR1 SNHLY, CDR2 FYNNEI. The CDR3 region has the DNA TGTGCCAGCAGTGAAGAGGCGGGAGGGGCTGAAGCTTTCTTT. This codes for CASSEEAGGAEAFF. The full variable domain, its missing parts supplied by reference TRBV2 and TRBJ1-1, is EPEVTQTPSHQVTQMGQEVILRCVPISNHLYFYWYRQILGQKVEFLVSFYNNEISEKSEIFDDQFSVERPDGSNFTLKIRSTKLEDSAMYFCASSEEAGGAEAFFGQGTRLTVV.

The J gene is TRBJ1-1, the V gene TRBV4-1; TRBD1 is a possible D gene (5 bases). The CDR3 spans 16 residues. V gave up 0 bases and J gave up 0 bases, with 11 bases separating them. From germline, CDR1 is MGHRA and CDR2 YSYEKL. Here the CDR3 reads CASSQDSPGLNTEAFF. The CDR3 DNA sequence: TGCGCCAGCAGCCAAGATTCCCCAGGGTTGAACACTGAAGCTTTCTTT.

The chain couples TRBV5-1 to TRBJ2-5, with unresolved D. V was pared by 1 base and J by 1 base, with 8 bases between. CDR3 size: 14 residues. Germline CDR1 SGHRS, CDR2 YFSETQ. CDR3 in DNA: TGCGCCAGCAGCTTGACAGTCACCCAAGAGACCCAGTACTTC. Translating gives CASSLTVTQETQYF.

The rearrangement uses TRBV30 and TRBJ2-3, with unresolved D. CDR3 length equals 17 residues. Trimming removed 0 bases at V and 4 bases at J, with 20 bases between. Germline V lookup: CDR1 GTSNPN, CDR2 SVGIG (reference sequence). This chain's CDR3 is CAWSVPGHPKPPDTQYF. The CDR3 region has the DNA TGTGCCTGGAGTGTACCTGGCCACCCAAAACCCCCAGATACGCAGTATTTT.

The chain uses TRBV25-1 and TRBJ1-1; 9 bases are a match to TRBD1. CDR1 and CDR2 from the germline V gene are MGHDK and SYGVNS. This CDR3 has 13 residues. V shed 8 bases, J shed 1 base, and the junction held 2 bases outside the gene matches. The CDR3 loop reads CASQQGANTEAFF. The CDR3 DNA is TGTGCCAGCCAACAGGGGGCGAACACTGAAGCTTTCTTT. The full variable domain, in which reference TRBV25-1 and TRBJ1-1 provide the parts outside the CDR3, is EADIYQTPRYLVIGTGKKITLECSQTMGHDKMYWYQQDPGMELHLIHYSYGVNSTEKGDLSSESTVSRIRTEHFPLTLESARPSHTSQYLCASQQGANTEAFFGQGTRLTVV.

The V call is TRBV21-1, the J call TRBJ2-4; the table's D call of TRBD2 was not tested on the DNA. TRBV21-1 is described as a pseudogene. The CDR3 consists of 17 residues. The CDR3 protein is CASSKETTTLAKNIQYF. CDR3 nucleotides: TGTGCCAGCAGCAAAGAAACGACTACCCTAGCCAAAAACATTCAGTACTTC.

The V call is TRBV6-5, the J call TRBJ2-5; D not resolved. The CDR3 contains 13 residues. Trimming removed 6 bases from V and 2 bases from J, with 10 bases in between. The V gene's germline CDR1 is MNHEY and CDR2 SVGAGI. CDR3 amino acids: CASREPRQETQYF. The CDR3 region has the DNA TGTGCCAGCAGGGAGCCTCGTCAAGAGACCCAGTACTTC.

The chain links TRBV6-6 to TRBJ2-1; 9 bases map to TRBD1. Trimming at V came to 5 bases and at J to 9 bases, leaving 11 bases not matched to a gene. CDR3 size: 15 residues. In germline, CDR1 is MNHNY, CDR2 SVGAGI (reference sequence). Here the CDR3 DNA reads TGTGCCAGCAGTATGGACAGGGGACGACCTGTTGAGCAGTTCTTC. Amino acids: CASSMDRGRPVEQFF.

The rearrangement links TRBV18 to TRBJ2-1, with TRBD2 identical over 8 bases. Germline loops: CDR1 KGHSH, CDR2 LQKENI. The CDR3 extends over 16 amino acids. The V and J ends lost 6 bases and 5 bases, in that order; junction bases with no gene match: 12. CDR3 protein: CASSPRSAGENNEQFF. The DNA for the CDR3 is TGTGCCAGCTCCCCCCGGTCAGCGGGAGAAAACAATGAGCAGTTCTTC.

The CDR3 region is CASSLGRDRGRGNEKLFF. The CDR3 DNA reads as TGTGCCAGCAGCTTAGGCCGGGACAGGGGGCGAGGTAATGAAAAACTGTTTTTT. This rearrangement joins TRBV7-9 to TRBJ1-4; 12 bases are shared with TRBD1. Germline V gene lookup returns CDR1 SEHNR and CDR2 FQNEAQ (reference sequence). Germline trimming cut 1 base from V and 4 bases from J; bases unmatched to any gene: 7. The CDR3 is 18 residues long. Full variable domain (rest looked up from reference TRBV7-9 and TRBJ1-4): DTGVSQNPRHKITKRGQNVTFRCDPISEHNRLYWYRQTLGQGPEFLTYFQNEAQLEKSRLLSDRFSAERPKGSFSTLEIQRTEQGDSAMYLCASSLGRDRGRGNEKLFFGSGTQLSVL.

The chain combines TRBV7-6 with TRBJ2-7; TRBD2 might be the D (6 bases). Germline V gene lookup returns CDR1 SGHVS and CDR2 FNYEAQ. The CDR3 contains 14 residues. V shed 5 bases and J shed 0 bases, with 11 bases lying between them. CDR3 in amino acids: CASSPGGVSYEQYF. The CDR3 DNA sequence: TGTGCCAGCAGCCCCGGGGGTGTCTCCTACGAGCAGTACTTC.

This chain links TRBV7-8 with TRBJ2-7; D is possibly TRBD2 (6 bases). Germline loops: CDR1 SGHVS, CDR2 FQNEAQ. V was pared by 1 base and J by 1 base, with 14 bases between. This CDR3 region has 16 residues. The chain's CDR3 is CASSLGVGRGSYEQYF. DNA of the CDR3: TGTGCCAGCAGCTTAGGGGTGGGGCGGGGTTCCTACGAGCAGTACTTC.

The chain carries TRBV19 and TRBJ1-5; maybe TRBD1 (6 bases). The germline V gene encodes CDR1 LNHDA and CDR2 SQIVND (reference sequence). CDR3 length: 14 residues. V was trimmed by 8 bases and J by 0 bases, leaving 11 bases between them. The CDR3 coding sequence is TGTGCCAGTGCGGGGGGCTATAGCAATCAGCCCCAGCATTTT. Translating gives CASAGGYSNQPQHF.

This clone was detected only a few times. This CDR3 is CSAGRAGEYEQYF. The CDR3 DNA reads TGCAGCGCTGGACGAGCGGGAGAGTACGAGCAGTACTTC. The chain combines TRBV29-1 with TRBJ2-7, with TRBD2 identical over 8 bases. CDR1 SQVTM and CDR2 ANQGSEA come from the germline V gene. This CDR3 contains 13 residues. The V segment lost 7 bases and the J segment 4 bases; nucleotides outside the gene matches: 9.

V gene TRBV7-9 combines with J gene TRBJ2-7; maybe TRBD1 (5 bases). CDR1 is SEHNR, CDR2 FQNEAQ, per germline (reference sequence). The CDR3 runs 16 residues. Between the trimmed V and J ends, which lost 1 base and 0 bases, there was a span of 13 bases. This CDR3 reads CASSLDLGAFSYEQYF. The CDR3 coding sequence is TGTGCCAGCAGCTTAGATTTAGGGGCTTTCTCCTACGAGCAGTACTTC.

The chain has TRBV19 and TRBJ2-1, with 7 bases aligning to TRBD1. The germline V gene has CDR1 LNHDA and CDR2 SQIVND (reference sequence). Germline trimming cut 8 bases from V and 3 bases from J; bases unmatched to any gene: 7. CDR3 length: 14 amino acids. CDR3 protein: CASSIRDSYNEQFF. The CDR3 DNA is TGTGCCAGTTCAATCCGGGACAGCTACAATGAGCAGTTCTTC.

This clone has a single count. CDR3 region: CSVATSSYEQYF. The CDR3 nucleotides are TGCAGCGTTGCCACGAGCTCCTACGAGCAGTACTTC. J is TRBJ2-7 and V is TRBV29-1, with no clear D. In germline, CDR1 is SQVTM, CDR2 ANQGSEA. There are 12 residues in the CDR3. V lost 4 bases to trimming and J lost 0 bases, with 7 bases between them.

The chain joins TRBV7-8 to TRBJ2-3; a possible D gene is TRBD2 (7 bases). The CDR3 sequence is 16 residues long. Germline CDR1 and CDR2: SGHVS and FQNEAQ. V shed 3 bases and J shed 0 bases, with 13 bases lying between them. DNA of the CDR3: TGTGCCAGCAGCTTGGGGCGGGGGCCTAGCACAGATACGCAGTATTTT. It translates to CASSLGRGPSTDTQYF.

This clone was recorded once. The CDR3 DNA reads as TGTGCCAGCGGGACAGGGGGGAGCAATCAGCCCCAGCATTTT. Translating it yields CASGTGGSNQPQHF. The V and J genes are TRBV18 and TRBJ1-5; 11 bases agree with TRBD1. The CDR3 is 14 amino acids. Germline loops: CDR1 KGHSH, CDR2 LQKENI. V dropped 8 bases and J dropped 1; count of bases not matched to a gene: 1.

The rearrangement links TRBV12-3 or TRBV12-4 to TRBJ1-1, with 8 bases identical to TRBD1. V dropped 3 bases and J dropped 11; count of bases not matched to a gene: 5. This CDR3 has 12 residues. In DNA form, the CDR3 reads TGTGCCAGCAGTTTGGACAGGGAGGGCGCTTTCTTT. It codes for CASSLDREGAFF.

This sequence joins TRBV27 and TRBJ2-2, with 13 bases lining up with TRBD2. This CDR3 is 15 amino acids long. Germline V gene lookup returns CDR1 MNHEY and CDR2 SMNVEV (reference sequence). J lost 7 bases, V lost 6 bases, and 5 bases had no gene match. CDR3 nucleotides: TGTGCCAGCAGGGAACTAGCGGGGGGGTTCGGGGAGCTGTTTTTT. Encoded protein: CASRELAGGFGELFF.

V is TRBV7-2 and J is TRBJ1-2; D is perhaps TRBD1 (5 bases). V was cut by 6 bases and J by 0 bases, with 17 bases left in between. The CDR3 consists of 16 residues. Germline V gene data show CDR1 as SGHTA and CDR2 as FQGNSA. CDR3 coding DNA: TGTGCCAGCAGTACCTTGGGCGGGGGGGCTAACTATGGCTACACCTTC. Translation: CASSTLGGGANYGYTF.

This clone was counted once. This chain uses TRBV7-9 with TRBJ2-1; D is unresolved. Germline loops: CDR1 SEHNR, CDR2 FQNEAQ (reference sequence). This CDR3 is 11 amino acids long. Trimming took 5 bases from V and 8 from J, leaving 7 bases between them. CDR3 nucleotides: TGTGCCAGCAGCCGAAGCGATGAGCAGTTCTTC. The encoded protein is CASSRSDEQFF.

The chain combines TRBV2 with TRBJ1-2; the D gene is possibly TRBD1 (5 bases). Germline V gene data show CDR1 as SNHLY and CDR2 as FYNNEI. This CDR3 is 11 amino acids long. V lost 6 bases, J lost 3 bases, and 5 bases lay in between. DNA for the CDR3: TGTGCCAGCAGCAGGGACTATGGCTACACCTTC. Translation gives CASSRDYGYTF.

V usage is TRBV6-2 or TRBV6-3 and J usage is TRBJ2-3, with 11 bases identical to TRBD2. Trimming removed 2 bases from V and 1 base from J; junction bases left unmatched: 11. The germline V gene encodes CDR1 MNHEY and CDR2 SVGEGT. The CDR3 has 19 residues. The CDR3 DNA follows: TGTGCCAGCAGTTACCCCGGGACTAGCGGTCCGAAAGGCACAGATACGCAGTATTTT. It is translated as CASSYPGTSGPKGTDTQYF.

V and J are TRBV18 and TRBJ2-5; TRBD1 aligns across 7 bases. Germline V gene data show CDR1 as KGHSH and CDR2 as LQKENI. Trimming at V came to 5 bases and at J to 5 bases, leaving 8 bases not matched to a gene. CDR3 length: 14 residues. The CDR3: CASSTTGSLETQYF. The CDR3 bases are TGTGCCAGCTCAACGACAGGGTCCCTGGAGACCCAGTACTTC. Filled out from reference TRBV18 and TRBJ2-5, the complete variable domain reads NAGVMQNPRHLVRRRGQEARLRCSPMKGHSHVYWYRQLPEEGLKFMVYLQKENIIDESGMPKERFSAEFPKEGPSILRIQQVVRGDSAAYFCASSTTGSLETQYFGPGTRLLVL.

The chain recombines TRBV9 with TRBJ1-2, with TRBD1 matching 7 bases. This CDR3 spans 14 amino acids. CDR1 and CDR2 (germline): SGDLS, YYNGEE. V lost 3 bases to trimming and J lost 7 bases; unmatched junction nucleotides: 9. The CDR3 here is CASSDSGGFGGYTF. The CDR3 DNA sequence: TGTGCCAGCAGCGATTCAGGGGGGTTCGGTGGCTACACCTTC.

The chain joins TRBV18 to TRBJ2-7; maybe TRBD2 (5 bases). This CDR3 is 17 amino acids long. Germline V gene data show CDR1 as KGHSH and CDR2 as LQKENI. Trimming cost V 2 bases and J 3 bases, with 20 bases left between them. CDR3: CASSPKRSQTTYYEQYF. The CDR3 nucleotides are TGTGCCAGCTCACCAAAGAGGTCCCAGACTACCTACTACGAGCAGTACTTC.

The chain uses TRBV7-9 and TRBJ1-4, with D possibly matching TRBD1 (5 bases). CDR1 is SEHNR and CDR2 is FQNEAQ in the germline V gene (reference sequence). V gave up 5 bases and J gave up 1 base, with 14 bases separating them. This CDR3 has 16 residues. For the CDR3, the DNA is TGTGCCAGCAGCCCTGAGGCGGGGGGAACTAATGAAAAACTGTTTTTT. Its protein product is CASSPEAGGTNEKLFF.

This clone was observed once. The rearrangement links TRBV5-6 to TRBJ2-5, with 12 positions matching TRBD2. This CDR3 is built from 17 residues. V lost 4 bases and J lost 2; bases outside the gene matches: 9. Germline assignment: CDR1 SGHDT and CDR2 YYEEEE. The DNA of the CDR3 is TGTGCCAGCAGCAAAGGGCTAGCGGGAGGGTGGCAAGAGACCCAGTACTTC. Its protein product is CASSKGLAGGWQETQYF.

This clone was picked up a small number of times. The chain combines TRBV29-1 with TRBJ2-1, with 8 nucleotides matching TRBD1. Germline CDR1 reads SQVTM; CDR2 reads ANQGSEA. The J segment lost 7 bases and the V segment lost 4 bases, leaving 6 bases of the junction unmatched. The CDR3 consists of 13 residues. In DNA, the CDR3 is TGCAGCGTTGGATGGACAGGGTATAATGAGCAGTTCTTC. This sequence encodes CSVGWTGYNEQFF.